This is a list of T cell receptor beta chains from one sample in a study of blood T cell repertoires in COVID-19. Profiled with immunoSEQ multiplex PCR; TCRdb holds only in-frame clones, not every one. The sample yields about 380,000 clones, about 88% seen once. Specimen: PBMCs or T cells enriched from blood (not recorded which). The receptors shown here come from a woman in her late teens or twenties who had recovered from COVID-19. The conserved cysteine and the conserved F or W are not part of the CDR3 here.

v_gene,j_gene,CDR3aa
TRBV5-4,TRBJ2-1,ASSSVTSGGSYNEQF
TRBV7-9,TRBJ2-5,ASNLAGGMWEETQY
TRBV7-2,TRBJ1-6,ASSADRNSPLH
TRBV4-1,TRBJ1-2,ASSDPGEDPNYGYT
TRBV5-1,TRBJ1-6,ASSLRTGISSYNSPLH
TRBV25-1,TRBJ1-2,ASSETGTAGYT
TRBV5-6,TRBJ1-1,ASSGLGLRAF
TRBV7-9,TRBJ2-7,ASSLGRGGSPTAYEQY
TRBV7-9,TRBJ1-2,ASSLDRGGYT
TRBV6-5,TRBJ2-2,ASSPGLAGTGELF
TRBV9,TRBJ2-2,ASSPVRVPGELF
TRBV11-3,TRBJ2-7,ASGEGDEQY
TRBV9,TRBJ2-3,ASSPPTQAGTDTQY
TRBV27,TRBJ2-4,ASWPQNIQY
TRBV3-1/TRBV3-2,TRBJ2-7,ASSQLYEQY
TRBV18,TRBJ1-2,ASSRTYRGTYGYT
TRBV7-3,TRBJ2-2,ASSFGSSSDAGELF
TRBV9,TRBJ2-7,ASGPRTGTNEQY
TRBV5-1,TRBJ2-7,ASTRGSGGPYEQY
TRBV5-1,TRBJ1-2,ASSAAGQGFYGYT
TRBV5-5,TRBJ2-7,ASSFRDRGLNEQY
TRBV12-3/TRBV12-4,TRBJ2-1,ASSPGLVNEQF
TRBV10-3,TRBJ2-2,AISEDRGNTGELF
TRBV21-1,TRBJ1-2,ASSNLTGYYGYT
TRBV19,TRBJ1-1,ASSSRLPEAF
TRBV5-1,TRBJ1-1,ASLGQGGTEAF
TRBV13,TRBJ2-5,ASSSTGGPHQETQY
TRBV10-3,TRBJ1-6,AISDRSSYNSPLH
TRBV11-3,TRBJ2-1,ASSFTSGGANEQF
TRBV11-2,TRBJ1-2,ASSSTGVFGYT
TRBV18,TRBJ1-6,ASSPRTPDNSPLH
TRBV28,TRBJ1-5,ASIVGGMRDQPQH
TRBV13,TRBJ2-1,ASSSASAYNEQF
TRBV11-2,TRBJ2-2,ASSLEPAGAVTGELF
TRBV28,TRBJ2-5,ASSPPPPNPRETQY
TRBV5-4,TRBJ1-3,ASSDNRAGNTIY
TRBV27,TRBJ1-6,ASSLARLGSPLH
TRBV7-9,TRBJ2-7,ASSSLPGGY
TRBV7-3,TRBJ1-6,ASSWASSNSPLH
TRBV24-1,TRBJ2-1,ATSEPGLPDNEQF
TRBV27,TRBJ1-1,ASGALGAEAF